Below, 21 T cell receptor beta chains from the same sample are listed, as sequenced in a study of blood T cell repertoires in COVID-19. The protocol was immunoSEQ multiplex PCR, while the TCRdb copy is restricted to in-frame clones and leaves out a portion. This table has about 80,000 clones, 70% to 90% appearing once. Sequencing was done on a sample of peripheral blood. The receptors here all came from a woman over 75 with acute or convalescent COVID-19.

This clone was seen a few times. The genes are TRBV6-6 and TRBJ2-3, with D possibly matching TRBD1 (5 bases). CDR1 MNHNY and CDR2 SVGAGI come from the germline V gene (reference sequence). V was cut by 3 bases and J by 6 bases, with 16 bases left in between. The CDR3 contains 15 residues. Here the CDR3 DNA reads TGTGCCAGCAGTTATCAACGAGACAGCCCGGATACGCAGTATTTT. Its protein product is CASSYQRDSPDTQYF.

The V and J genes are TRBV5-1 and TRBJ2-7, with a weak D call TRBD1 (6 bases). This CDR3 has 14 amino acids. CDR1 is SGHRS, CDR2 YFSETQ, per germline. V was trimmed by 0 bases and J by 4 bases, leaving 11 bases between them. CDR3 residues: CASSLVDRPYEQYF. The CDR3 DNA sequence: TGCGCCAGCAGCTTGGTGGACAGACCTTACGAGCAGTACTTC.

The rearrangement links TRBV19 to TRBJ2-7, with 7 bases lining up with TRBD2. The CDR3 covers 17 residues. CDR1 is LNHDA, CDR2 SQIVND, per germline (reference sequence). The V and J ends lost 5 bases and 6 bases, in that order; junction bases with no gene match: 19. The CDR3 sequence is CASSVRPVGAGAGEQYF. CDR3 in DNA: TGTGCCAGTAGTGTACGCCCTGTGGGCGCGGGAGCGGGCGAGCAGTACTTC.

The chain uses TRBV7-6 and TRBJ2-2, with D possibly TRBD1 on 5 matching bases. V was trimmed by 1 base and J by 1 base, leaving 10 bases between them. From germline, CDR1 is SGHVS and CDR2 FNYEAQ. This CDR3 has 16 amino acids. The CDR3 DNA is TGTGCCAGCAGCTTAGGGCAGGGCCTGAACACCGGGGAGCTGTTTTTT. Residues: CASSLGQGLNTGELFF.

V and J are TRBV25-1 and TRBJ2-3, with TRBD2 matching 9 bases. Germline V lookup: CDR1 MGHDK, CDR2 SYGVNS. Germline trimming cut 3 bases from V and 2 bases from J; bases unmatched to any gene: 6. The CDR3 extends over 16 amino acids. The CDR3 protein is CASSDTLAGYTDTQYF. Written as DNA, the CDR3 is TGTGCCAGCAGTGATACCCTAGCGGGGTACACAGATACGCAGTATTTT.

The chain carries TRBV9 and TRBJ1-3; no clear D. This CDR3 has 12 amino acids. V was cut by 3 bases and J by 9 bases, with 10 bases left in between. Looked up from germline, CDR1 is SGDLS and CDR2 is YYNGEE. The CDR3 protein is CASSELAGTIYF. Written as DNA, the CDR3 is TGTGCCAGCAGCGAGCTCGCCGGCACCATATATTTT. Full variable domain (outside the CDR3, taken from reference TRBV9 and TRBJ1-3): DSGVTQTPKHLITATGQRVTLRCSPRSGDLSVYWYQQSLDQGLQFLIQYYNGEERAKGNILERFSAQQFPDLHSELNLSSLELGDSALYFCASSELAGTIYFGEGSWLTVV.

This clone was seen a handful of times. The V call is TRBV2, the J call TRBJ1-2; unclear D gene. V gave up 6 bases and J gave up 9 bases, with 11 bases separating them. CDR1 SNHLY and CDR2 FYNNEI come from the germline V gene. The CDR3 totals 11 residues. CDR3 sequence (DNA): TGTGCCAGCAGCGACTCGATCCGCTACACCTTC. This gives the protein CASSDSIRYTF.

This chain links TRBV7-9 with TRBJ1-6, with 11 bases lining up with TRBD1. V dropped 3 bases and J dropped 13; count of bases not matched to a gene: 5. Germline lookup yields CDR1 SEHNR and CDR2 FQNEAQ (reference sequence). The CDR3 length is 14 residues. In DNA form, the CDR3 reads TGTGCCAGCAGCTTGTCCGGGACAGGGGGTCCCCTCCACTTT. Encoded protein: CASSLSGTGGPLHF. The entire variable domain, with the rest obtained from reference TRBV7-9 and TRBJ1-6, is as follows: DTGVSQNPRHKITKRGQNVTFRCDPISEHNRLYWYRQTLGQGPEFLTYFQNEAQLEKSRLLSDRFSAERPKGSFSTLEIQRTEQGDSAMYLCASSLSGTGGPLHFGNGTRLTVT.

This chain links TRBV29-1 with TRBJ2-2, with 9 bases matching TRBD1. The CDR3 runs 14 residues. Germline V CDR1 and CDR2: SQVTM, ANQGSEA. V lost 4 bases and J lost 5; bases outside the gene matches: 5. The CDR3 loop is CSVVPQGATGELFF. In nucleotides, the CDR3 is TGCAGCGTTGTTCCACAGGGGGCAACCGGGGAGCTGTTTTTT.

V and J are TRBV12-3 or TRBV12-4 and TRBJ2-7; 9 nucleotides agree with TRBD1. J gave up 6 bases and V 3 bases, and 3 bases lay outside the gene matches. CDR3 length equals 13 residues. This CDR3 reads CASSFGQGSEQYF. The CDR3 coding sequence is TGTGCCAGCAGTTTTGGACAGGGGAGCGAGCAGTACTTC.

This chain connects TRBV7-9 to TRBJ1-3; 8 positions match TRBD1. This CDR3 is built from 15 residues. Per the germline V gene, CDR1 is SEHNR and CDR2 is FQNEAQ (reference sequence). V gave up 4 bases and J gave up 6 bases; unmatched junction bases: 8. CDR3 region: CASSSDRGAENTIYF. The CDR3 nucleotides read TGTGCCAGCAGCTCCGACAGGGGCGCGGAAAACACCATATATTTT.

This chain links TRBV12-3 or TRBV12-4 with TRBJ2-5; D call uncertain. Trimming removed 6 bases at V and 1 base at J, with 9 bases between. The CDR3 has 13 amino acids. The CDR3 coding sequence is TGTGCCAGCAGCCCCCAGATCCAAGAGACCCAGTACTTC. It yields the protein CASSPQIQETQYF.

V and J are TRBV5-1 and TRBJ2-3; weak D call: TRBD1 (6 bases). The CDR3 length is 15 residues. Germline assignment: CDR1 SGHRS and CDR2 YFSETQ. Trimming shortened V by 0 bases and J by 3 bases, and 11 bases separated the two germline ends. The DNA of the CDR3 is TGCGCCAGCAGCTTGGAGGGGGATGGGACAGATACGCAGTATTTT. This codes for CASSLEGDGTDTQYF.

V is TRBV7-6 and J is TRBJ2-1; D possibly corresponds to TRBD1 (6 bases). This CDR3 is built from 15 residues. Germline V gene sequence: CDR1 SGHVS, CDR2 FNYEAQ. Trimming left V 1 base short and J 2 bases short, with 9 bases between. This chain's CDR3 is CASSLVAGAYNEQFF. In nucleotides, the CDR3 is TGTGCCAGCAGCTTAGTCGCAGGGGCCTACAATGAGCAGTTCTTC. Based on the CDR3 plus reference TRBV7-6 and TRBJ2-1, the full variable domain is GAGVSQSPRYKVTKRGQDVALRCDPISGHVSLYWYRQALGQGPEFLTYFNYEAQQDKSGLPNDRFSAERPEGSISTLTIQRTEQRDSAMYRCASSLVAGAYNEQFFGPGTRLTVL.

The rearrangement joins TRBV10-3 to TRBJ2-3; 9 nucleotides line up with TRBD2. The CDR3 is 13 residues long. The ends lost 5 bases at V and 5 bases at J; junction bases unmatched: 2. The germline V gene encodes CDR1 ENHRY and CDR2 SYGVKD. The CDR3 sequence is CAISSGGRDTQYF. In nucleotides, the CDR3 is TGTGCCATCAGTAGCGGGGGGAGAGATACGCAGTATTTT.

This clone was recorded only once. This chain links TRBV2 with TRBJ1-2; D unclear. CDR1 is SNHLY, CDR2 FYNNEI, per germline. This CDR3 is 14 amino acids long. V lost 4 bases to trimming and J lost 2 bases, with 11 bases between them. CDR3: CASSGPGGNYGYTF. Written as DNA, the CDR3 is TGTGCCAGCAGTGGTCCCGGAGGAAACTATGGCTACACCTTC.

This chain connects TRBV7-2 to TRBJ1-4; no clear D. This CDR3 is 14 amino acids long. Germline CDR1 reads SGHTA; CDR2 reads FQGNSA. Trimming pared 2 bases from V and 0 bases from J, leaving 4 bases between. CDR3 DNA: TGTGCCAGCAGCTTATTCGCAACTAATGAAAAACTGTTTTTT. Its protein product is CASSLFATNEKLFF. The full variable domain, its missing parts supplied by reference TRBV7-2 and TRBJ1-4, is GAGVSQSPSNKVTEKGKDVELRCDPISGHTALYWYRQSLGQGLEFLIYFQGNSAPDKSGLPSDRFSAERTGGSVSTLTIQRTQQEDSAVYLCASSLFATNEKLFFGSGTQLSVL.

CDR3 sequence: CASSLVGQLSSGELFF. In nucleotides, the CDR3 is TGCGCCAGCAGCTTGGTGGGACAGTTGAGTTCCGGGGAGCTGTTTTTT. The rearrangement uses TRBV5-1 and TRBJ2-2, with 7 bases aligning to TRBD1. Germline V lookup: CDR1 SGHRS, CDR2 YFSETQ. The CDR3 contains 16 residues. V shed 0 bases, J shed 6 bases, and the junction held 8 bases outside the gene matches.

The chain joins TRBV6-5 to TRBJ2-2; the match to TRBD1 covers 8 bases. This CDR3 contains 14 residues. Losses at the gene ends were 7 bases for V and 4 bases for J; bases not matched to a gene: 5. Germline-derived CDR1 and CDR2 are MNHEY and SVGAGI. The CDR3 loop reads CASKKDRVTGELFF. The CDR3 DNA sequence: TGTGCCAGCAAGAAGGACAGGGTCACCGGGGAGCTGTTTTTT.

The chain employs TRBV5-8 and TRBJ1-2; 7 bases match TRBD1. This CDR3 spans 13 amino acids. Germline trimming cut 4 bases from V and 5 bases from J; bases unmatched to any gene: 5. Germline V CDR1 and CDR2: SGHTS, YDEGEE. The DNA of the CDR3 is TGTGCCAGCAGCCGGGACAGCTTATATGGCTACACCTTC. Translating gives CASSRDSLYGYTF.

The J gene is TRBJ2-1, the V gene TRBV7-8; 7 positions match TRBD1. Germline-derived CDR1 and CDR2 are SGHVS and FQNEAQ. This CDR3 comprises 15 residues. After removal of 3 bases from V and 5 bases from J, the junction contained 7 bases not matched to a gene. CDR3 sequence: CASSFDRVPDNEQFF. CDR3 in DNA: TGTGCCAGCAGCTTCGACAGGGTTCCCGACAATGAGCAGTTCTTC.